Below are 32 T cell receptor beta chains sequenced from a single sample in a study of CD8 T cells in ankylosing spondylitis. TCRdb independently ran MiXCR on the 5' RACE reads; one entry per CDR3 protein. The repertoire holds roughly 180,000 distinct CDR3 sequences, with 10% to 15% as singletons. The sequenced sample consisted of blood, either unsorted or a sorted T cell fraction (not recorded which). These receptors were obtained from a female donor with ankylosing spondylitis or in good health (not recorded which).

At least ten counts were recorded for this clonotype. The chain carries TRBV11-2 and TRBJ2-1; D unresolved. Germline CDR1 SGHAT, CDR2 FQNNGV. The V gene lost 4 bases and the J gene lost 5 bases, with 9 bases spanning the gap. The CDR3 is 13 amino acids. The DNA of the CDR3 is TGTGCCAGCAGCTCCGTAGGACACAATGAGCAGTTCTTC. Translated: CASSSVGHNEQFF.

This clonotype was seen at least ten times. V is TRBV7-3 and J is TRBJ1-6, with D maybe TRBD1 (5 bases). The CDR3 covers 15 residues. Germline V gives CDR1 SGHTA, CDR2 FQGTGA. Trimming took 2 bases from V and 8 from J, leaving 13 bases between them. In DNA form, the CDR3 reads TGTGCCAGCAGCTTAGGAGCAGGGAGGGATTCACCCCTCCACTTT. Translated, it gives CASSLGAGRDSPLHF.

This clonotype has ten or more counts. The chain's CDR3 is CASSLKGMEAFF. Here the CDR3 DNA reads TGTGCCAGCAGCTTGAAAGGGATGGAAGCTTTCTTT. This chain joins TRBV7-9 and TRBJ1-1, with unresolved D. CDR3 length: 12 amino acids. V dropped 3 bases and J dropped 8 bases, with 10 bases sitting between them. Germline values: CDR1 SEHNR, CDR2 FQNEAQ (reference sequence). Full variable domain (rest looked up from reference TRBV7-9 and TRBJ1-1): DTGVSQNPRHKITKRGQNVTFRCDPISEHNRLYWYRQTLGQGPEFLTYFQNEAQLEKSRLLSDRFSAERPKGSFSTLEIQRTEQGDSAMYLCASSLKGMEAFFGQGTRLTVV.

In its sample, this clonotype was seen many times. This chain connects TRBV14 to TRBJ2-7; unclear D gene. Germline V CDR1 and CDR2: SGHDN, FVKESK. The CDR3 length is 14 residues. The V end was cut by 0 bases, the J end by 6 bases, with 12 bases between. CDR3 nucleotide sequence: TGTGCCAGCAGCCAAGAAACACCCTGGCGCGAGCAGTACTTC. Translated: CASSQETPWREQYF.

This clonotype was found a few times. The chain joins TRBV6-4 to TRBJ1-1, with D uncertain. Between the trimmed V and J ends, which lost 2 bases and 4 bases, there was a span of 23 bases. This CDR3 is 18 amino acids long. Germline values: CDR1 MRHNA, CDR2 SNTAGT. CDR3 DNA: TGTGCCAGCAGTGACCACAGTAAGGGTGGCAGGAGTTCCACTGAAGCTTTCTTT. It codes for CASSDHSKGGRSSTEAFF.

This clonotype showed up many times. The CDR3, as DNA: TGTGCCAGCAGCTTGGGAGCCCCCGAAGCTTTCTTT. This gives the protein CASSLGAPEAFF. This rearrangement joins TRBV7-9 to TRBJ1-1; D remains ambiguous. CDR3 length: 12 amino acids. The germline V gene encodes CDR1 SEHNR and CDR2 FQNEAQ (reference sequence). With 3 bases removed from V and 8 bases from J, the gap between germline ends came to 10 bases.

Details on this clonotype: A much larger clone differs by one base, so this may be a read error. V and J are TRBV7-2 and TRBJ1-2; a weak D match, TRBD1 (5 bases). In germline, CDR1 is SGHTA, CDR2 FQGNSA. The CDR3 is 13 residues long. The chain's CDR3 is CANSPDRTYGYTF. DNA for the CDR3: TGTGCCAACAGCCCCGACAGAACCTATGGCTACACCTTC.

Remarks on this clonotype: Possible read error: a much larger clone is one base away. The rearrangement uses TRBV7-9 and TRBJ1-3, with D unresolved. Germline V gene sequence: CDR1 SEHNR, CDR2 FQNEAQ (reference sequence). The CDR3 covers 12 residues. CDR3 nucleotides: TGTGCCAGCACCCCTTCTGGAAGCACCATATATTTT. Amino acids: CASTPSGSTIYF. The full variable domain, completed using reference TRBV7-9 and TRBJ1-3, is DTGVSQNPRHKITKRGQNVTFRCDPISEHNRLYWYRQTLGQGPEFLTYFQNEAQLEKSRLLSDRFSAERPKGSFSTLEIQRTEQGDSAMYLCASTPSGSTIYFGEGSWLTVV.

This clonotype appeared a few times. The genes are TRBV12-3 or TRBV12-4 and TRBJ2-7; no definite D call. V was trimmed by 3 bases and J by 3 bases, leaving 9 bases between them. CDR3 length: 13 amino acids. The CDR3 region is CASSLGLRYEQYF. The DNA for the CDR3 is TGTGCCAGCAGTTTGGGCTTGCGCTACGAGCAGTACTTC.

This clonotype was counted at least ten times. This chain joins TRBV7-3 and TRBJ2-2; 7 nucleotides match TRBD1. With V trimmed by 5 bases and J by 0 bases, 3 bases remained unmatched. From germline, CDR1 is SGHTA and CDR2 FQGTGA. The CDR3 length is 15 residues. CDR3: CASSEGQSNTGELFF. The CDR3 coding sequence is TGTGCCAGCAGCGAGGGACAGTCGAACACCGGGGAGCTGTTTTTT.

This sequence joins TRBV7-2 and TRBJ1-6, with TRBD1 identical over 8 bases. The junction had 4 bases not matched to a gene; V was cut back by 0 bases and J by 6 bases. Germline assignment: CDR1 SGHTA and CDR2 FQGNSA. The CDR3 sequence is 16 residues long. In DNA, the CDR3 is TGTGCCAGCAGCTTAGCTTGGGACAGGCCTAATTCACCCCTCCACTTT. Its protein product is CASSLAWDRPNSPLHF.

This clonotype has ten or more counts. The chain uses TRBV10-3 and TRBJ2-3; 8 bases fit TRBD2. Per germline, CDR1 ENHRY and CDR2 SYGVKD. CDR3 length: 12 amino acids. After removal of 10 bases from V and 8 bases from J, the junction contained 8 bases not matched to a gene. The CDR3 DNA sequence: TGTGCCACCTCGGAGCGGGAGAGTACGCAGTATTTT. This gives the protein CATSERESTQYF.

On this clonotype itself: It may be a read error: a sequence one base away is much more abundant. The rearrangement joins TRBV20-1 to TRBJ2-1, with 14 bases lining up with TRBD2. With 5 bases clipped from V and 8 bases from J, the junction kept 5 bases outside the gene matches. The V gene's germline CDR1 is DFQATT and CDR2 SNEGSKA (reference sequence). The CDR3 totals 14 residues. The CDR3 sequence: CSAEGTSGRDEQFF. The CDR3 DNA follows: TGCAGTGCTGAGGGGACTAGCGGGAGAGATGAGCAGTTCTTC.

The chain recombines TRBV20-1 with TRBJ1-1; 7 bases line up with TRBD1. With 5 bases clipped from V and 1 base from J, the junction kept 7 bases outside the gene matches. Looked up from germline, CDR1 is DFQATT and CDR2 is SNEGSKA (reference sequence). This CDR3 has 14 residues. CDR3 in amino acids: CSAGGGAGNTEAFF. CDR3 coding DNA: TGCAGTGCTGGAGGGGGCGCGGGGAACACTGAAGCTTTCTTT.

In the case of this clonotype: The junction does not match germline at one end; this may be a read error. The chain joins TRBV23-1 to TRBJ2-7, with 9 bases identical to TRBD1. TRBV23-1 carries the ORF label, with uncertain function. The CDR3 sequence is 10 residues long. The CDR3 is CASSQEDRGF. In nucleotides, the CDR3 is TGCGCCAGCAGTCAAGAGGACAGGGGCTTC.

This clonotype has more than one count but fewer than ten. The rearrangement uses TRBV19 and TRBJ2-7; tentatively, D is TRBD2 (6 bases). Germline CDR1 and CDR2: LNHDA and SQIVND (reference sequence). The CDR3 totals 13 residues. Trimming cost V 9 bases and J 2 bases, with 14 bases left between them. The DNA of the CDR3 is TGTGCCAGCGGGAGTCCGGGGCCCTACGAGCAGTACTTC. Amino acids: CASGSPGPYEQYF.

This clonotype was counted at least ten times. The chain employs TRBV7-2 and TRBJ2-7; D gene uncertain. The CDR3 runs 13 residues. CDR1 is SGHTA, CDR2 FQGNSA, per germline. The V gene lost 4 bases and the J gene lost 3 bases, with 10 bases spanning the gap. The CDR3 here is CASSSSVNYEQYF. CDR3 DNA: TGTGCCAGCAGCTCAAGCGTAAACTACGAGCAGTACTTC.

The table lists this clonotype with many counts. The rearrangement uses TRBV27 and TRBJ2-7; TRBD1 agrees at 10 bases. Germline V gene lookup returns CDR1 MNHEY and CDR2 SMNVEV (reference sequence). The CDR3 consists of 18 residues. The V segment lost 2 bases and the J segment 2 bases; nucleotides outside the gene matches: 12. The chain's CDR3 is CASSLEAGSGTGAYEQYF. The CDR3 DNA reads TGTGCCAGCAGTTTAGAGGCGGGCTCGGGGACAGGGGCCTACGAGCAGTACTTC.

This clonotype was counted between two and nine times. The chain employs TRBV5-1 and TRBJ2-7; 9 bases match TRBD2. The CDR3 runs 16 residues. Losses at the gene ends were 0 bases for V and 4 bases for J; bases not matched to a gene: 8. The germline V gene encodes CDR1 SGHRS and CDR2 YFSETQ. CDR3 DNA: TGCGCCAGCAGCTTGGATGGTAGCGGGAGTCGGTACGAGCAGTACTTC. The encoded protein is CASSLDGSGSRYEQYF. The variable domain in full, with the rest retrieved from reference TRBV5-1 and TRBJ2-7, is KAGVTQTPRYLIKTRGQQVTLSCSPISGHRSVSWYQQTPGQGLQFLFEYFSETQRNKGNFPGRFSGRQFSNSRSEMNVSTLELGDSALYLCASSLDGSGSRYEQYFGPGTRLTVT.

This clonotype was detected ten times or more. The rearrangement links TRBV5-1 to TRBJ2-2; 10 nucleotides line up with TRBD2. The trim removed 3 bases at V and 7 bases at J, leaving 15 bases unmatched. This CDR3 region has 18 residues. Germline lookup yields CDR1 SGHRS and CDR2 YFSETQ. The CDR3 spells CASSSLSSLAGVDGELFF. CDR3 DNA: TGCGCCAGCAGCTCCCTAAGTAGTCTAGCGGGAGTTGACGGGGAGCTGTTTTTT.

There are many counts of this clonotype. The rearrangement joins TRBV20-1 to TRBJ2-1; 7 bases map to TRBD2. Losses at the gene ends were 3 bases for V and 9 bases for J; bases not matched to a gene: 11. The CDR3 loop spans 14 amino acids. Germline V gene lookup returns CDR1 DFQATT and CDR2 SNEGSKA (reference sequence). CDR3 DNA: TGCAGTGCTAGCGGACTAGGGCGGGTCACTGAGCAGTTCTTC. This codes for CSASGLGRVTEQFF.

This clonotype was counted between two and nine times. CDR3 nucleotide sequence: TGTGCCAGCAGCTTAAAGGTGGGAGGCCCGTACAATGAGCAGTTCTTC. It translates to CASSLKVGGPYNEQFF. The chain carries TRBV7-3 and TRBJ2-1; TRBD2 is a possible D gene (6 bases). Germline CDR1 reads SGHTA; CDR2 reads FQGTGA. This CDR3 spans 16 amino acids. The V and J ends lost 1 base and 4 bases respectively, with 14 bases between them.

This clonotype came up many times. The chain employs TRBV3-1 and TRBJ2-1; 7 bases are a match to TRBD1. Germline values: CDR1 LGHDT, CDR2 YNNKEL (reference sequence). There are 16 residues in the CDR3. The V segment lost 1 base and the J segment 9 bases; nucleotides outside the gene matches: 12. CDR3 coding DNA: TGTGCCAGCAGCCAAGGAATAGGGGACAGCCCGTCTGAGCAGTTCTTC. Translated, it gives CASSQGIGDSPSEQFF.

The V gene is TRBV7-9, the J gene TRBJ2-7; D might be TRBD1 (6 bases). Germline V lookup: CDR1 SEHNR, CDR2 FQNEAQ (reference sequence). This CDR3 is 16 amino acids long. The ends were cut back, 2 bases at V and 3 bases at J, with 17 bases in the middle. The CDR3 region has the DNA TGTGCCAGCAGCTTAATATCAGGGGACCGTGGCTACGAGCAGTACTTC. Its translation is CASSLISGDRGYEQYF.

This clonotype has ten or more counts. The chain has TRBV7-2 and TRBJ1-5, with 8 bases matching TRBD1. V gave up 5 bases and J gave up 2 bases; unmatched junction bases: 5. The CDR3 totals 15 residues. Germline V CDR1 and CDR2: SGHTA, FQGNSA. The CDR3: CASSPQGAGNQPQHF. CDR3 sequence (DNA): TGTGCCAGCAGCCCCCAGGGGGCCGGCAATCAGCCCCAGCATTTT.

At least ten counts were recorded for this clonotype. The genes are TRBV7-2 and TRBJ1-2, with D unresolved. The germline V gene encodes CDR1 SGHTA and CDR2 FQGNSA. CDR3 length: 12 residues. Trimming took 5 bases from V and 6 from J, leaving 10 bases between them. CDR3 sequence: CASSQRTDGYTF. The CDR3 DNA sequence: TGTGCCAGCAGCCAAAGGACGGATGGCTACACCTTC.

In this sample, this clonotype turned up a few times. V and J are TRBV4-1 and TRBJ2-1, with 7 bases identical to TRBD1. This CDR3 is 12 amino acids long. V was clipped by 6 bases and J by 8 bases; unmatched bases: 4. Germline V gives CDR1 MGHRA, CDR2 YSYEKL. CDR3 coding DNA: TGCGCCAGCAGTAAGGGGGCGGATGAGCAGTTCTTC. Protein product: CASSKGADEQFF.

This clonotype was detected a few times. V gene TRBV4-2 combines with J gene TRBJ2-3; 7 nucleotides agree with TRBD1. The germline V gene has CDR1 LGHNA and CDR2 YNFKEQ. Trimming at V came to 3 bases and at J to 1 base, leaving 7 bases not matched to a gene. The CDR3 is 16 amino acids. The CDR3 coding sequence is TGTGCCAGCAGCCAGTTATCCGGGACAGGCACAGATACGCAGTATTTT. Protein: CASSQLSGTGTDTQYF.

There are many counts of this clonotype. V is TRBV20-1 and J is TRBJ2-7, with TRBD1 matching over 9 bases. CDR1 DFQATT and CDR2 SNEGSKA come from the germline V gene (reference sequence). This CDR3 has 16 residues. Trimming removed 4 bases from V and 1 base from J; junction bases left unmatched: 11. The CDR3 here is CSATKPGTGLSYEQYF. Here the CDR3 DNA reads TGCAGTGCTACAAAACCCGGGACAGGGCTTTCCTACGAGCAGTACTTC.

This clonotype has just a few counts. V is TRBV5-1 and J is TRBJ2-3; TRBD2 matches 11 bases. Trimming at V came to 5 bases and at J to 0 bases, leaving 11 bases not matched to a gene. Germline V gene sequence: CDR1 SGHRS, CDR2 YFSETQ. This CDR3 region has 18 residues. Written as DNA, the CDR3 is TGCGCCAGCAGGCCCCTAGCGGGAGGCCTCACTAGCACAGATACGCAGTATTTT. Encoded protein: CASRPLAGGLTSTDTQYF.

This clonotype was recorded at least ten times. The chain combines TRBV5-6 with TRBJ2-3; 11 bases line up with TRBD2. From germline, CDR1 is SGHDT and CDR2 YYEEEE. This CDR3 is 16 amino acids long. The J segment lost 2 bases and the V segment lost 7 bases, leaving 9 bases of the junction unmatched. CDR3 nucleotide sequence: TGTGCCAGCTACAGGACGACTAGCGGGATCACAGATACGCAGTATTTT. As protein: CASYRTTSGITDTQYF. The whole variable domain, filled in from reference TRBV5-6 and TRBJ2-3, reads DAGVTQSPTHLIKTRGQQVTLRCSPKSGHDTVSWYQQALGQGPQFIFQYYEEEERQRGNFPDRFSGHQFPNYSSELNVNALLLGDSALYLCASYRTTSGITDTQYFGPGTRLTVL.

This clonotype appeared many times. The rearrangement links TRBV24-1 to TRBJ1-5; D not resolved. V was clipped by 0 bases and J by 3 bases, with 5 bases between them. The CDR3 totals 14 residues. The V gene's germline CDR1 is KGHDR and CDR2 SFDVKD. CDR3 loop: CATSDLEANQPQHF. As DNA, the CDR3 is TGTGCCACCAGTGATTTGGAGGCCAATCAGCCCCAGCATTTT.